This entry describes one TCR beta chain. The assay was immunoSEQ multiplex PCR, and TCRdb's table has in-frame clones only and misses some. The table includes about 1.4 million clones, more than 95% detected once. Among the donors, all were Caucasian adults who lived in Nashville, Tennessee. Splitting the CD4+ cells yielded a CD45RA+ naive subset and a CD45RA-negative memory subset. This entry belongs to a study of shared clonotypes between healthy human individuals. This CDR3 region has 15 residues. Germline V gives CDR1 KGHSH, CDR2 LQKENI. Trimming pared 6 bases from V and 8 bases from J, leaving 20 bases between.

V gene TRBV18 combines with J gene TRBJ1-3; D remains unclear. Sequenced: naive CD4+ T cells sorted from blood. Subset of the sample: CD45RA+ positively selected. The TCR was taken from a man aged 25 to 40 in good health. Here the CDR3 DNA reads TGTGCCAGCTCCCCCTTCCGGGCTCCGGGAGACACCATATATTTT. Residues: CASSPFRAPGDTIYF.